A selection of T cell receptor beta chains follows, all from one sample in a study of control samples from healthy donors and cancer patients. The assay was immunoSEQ multiplex PCR, and TCRdb's table has in-frame clones only and misses some. The data contain roughly 170,000 clones, 85% to 95% of them singletons. The sample taken for sequencing was blood. These receptors all come from a man aged 18 to 29 in good health. Each CDR3 is given with its conserved first and last residue. D genes are given only for firm matches. Clone size is shown for a subset of rows, as once, few, many or a class of expanded clone.

j_call,d_call,clone_size,v_call,cdr3_aa,cdr3_nt
TRBJ1-4,TRBD1,.,TRBV12-3/TRBV12-4,CASSPGTVRKLFF,TGTGCCAGCAGTCCCGGGACAGTTCGGAAACTGTTTTTT
TRBJ1-5,.,.,TRBV30,CAWSPVRVREPQHF,TGTGCCTGGAGTCCTGTCAGGGTAAGGGAGCCCCAGCATTTT
TRBJ1-5,TRBD1,.,TRBV27,CASSGQGLYQPQHF,TGTGCCAGCTCCGGACAGGGCTTATATCAGCCCCAGCATTTT
TRBJ1-2,.,.,TRBV10-3,CAISPRADYGYTF,TGTGCCATCAGTCCCAGGGCAGACTATGGCTACACCTTC
TRBJ2-7,TRBD1,.,TRBV6-5,CASSYTRDRRYEQYF,TGTGCCAGCAGTTACACCCGGGACAGGAGATACGAGCAGTACTTC
TRBJ2-4,.,once,TRBV21-1,CASSNPRRGVDIQYF,TGTGCCAGCAGCAACCCTCGGCGGGGGGTTGACATTCAGTACTTC
TRBJ1-1,.,.,TRBV12-5,CASGLPSSGTEAFF,TGTGCTAGTGGTTTGCCTTCGTCGGGCACTGAAGCTTTCTTT
TRBJ2-4,.,.,TRBV6-5,CASSRDIPGKNIQYF,TGTGCCAGCAGTCGGGACATCCCAGGCAAAAACATTCAGTACTTC
TRBJ2-7,TRBD2,.,TRBV7-2,CASSLDVSGVYEQYF,TGTGCCAGCAGCTTAGACGTTAGCGGGGTCTACGAGCAGTACTTC
TRBJ2-5,TRBD2,.,TRBV9,CASSVGLAGGTSETQYF,TGTGCCAGCAGCGTAGGACTAGCGGGGGGCACGTCGGAGACCCAGTACTTC
TRBJ2-2,.,.,TRBV5-1,CASSNRVSTGELFF,TGCGCCAGCAGCAACAGGGTGAGCACCGGGGAGCTGTTTTTT
TRBJ1-5,TRBD1,.,TRBV2,CASRGQESRPQHF,TGTGCCAGCAGAGGACAGGAGAGTCGGCCCCAGCATTTT
TRBJ2-4,.,once,TRBV25-1,CASSLQGADIQYF,TGTGCCAGCAGTCTACAGGGTGCGGACATTCAGTACTTC
TRBJ2-1,TRBD2,.,TRBV18,CASSTSIAGGPYNEQFF,TGTGCCAGCTCAACCTCCATAGCGGGGGGTCCCTACAATGAGCAGTTCTTC
TRBJ1-2,.,.,TRBV30,CAWIKQGQIGGYTF,TGTGCCTGGATCAAACAGGGTCAAATCGGTGGCTACACCTTC
TRBJ2-5,.,.,TRBV29-1,CSVTGIEETQYF,TGCAGCGTAACAGGGATTGAAGAGACCCAGTACTTC
TRBJ2-2,.,.,TRBV2,CASSAKGVSGSTGELFF,TGTGCCAGCAGTGCAAAGGGAGTTAGCGGAAGCACCGGGGAGCTGTTTTTT
TRBJ1-4,.,.,TRBV10-2,CASSDTNRPGEKLFF,TGCGCCAGCAGTGACACTAATCGACCTGGGGAAAAACTGTTTTTT
TRBJ2-7,TRBD1,.,TRBV27,CASSPGTGGYEQYF,TGTGCCAGCAGCCCCGGGACAGGGGGCTACGAGCAGTACTTC
TRBJ1-6,.,once,TRBV19,CASSQKNNSPLHF,TGTGCCAGTAGTCAGAAAAACAATTCACCCCTCCACTTT
TRBJ2-7,TRBD1,.,TRBV15,CATSRDYDRAGSYEQYF,TGTGCCACCAGCAGAGATTACGACAGGGCAGGCTCCTACGAGCAGTACTTC
TRBJ1-1,TRBD1,once,TRBV18,CASSSLSQGATEAFF,TGTGCCAGCTCATCACTCTCACAGGGGGCAACTGAAGCTTTCTTT
TRBJ1-1,.,.,TRBV5-1,CASSLSGTEAFF,TGCGCCAGCAGCTTATCCGGGACGGAAGCTTTCTTT
TRBJ1-5,.,.,TRBV11-2,CASSQSGAGFSQPQHF,TGTGCCAGCAGCCAAAGTGGTGCGGGGTTTTCTCAGCCCCAGCATTTT
TRBJ1-2,.,.,TRBV30,CAWSVRLLYGYTF,TGTGCCTGGAGTGTTAGACTACTTTATGGCTACACCTTC
TRBJ1-3,.,.,TRBV4-1,CASSQVGNTIYF,TGCGCCAGCAGCCAAGTGGGAAACACCATATATTTT
TRBJ1-5,.,.,TRBV5-6,CASSFSGANQPQHF,TGTGCCAGCAGCTTCTCGGGGGCCAATCAGCCCCAGCATTTT
TRBJ2-3,.,.,TRBV5-1,CASSLRGGVRTDTQYF,TGCGCCAGCAGCTTGAGAGGGGGGGTACGCACAGATACGCAGTATTTT
TRBJ1-1,.,.,TRBV5-1,CASSFDPIQTGNTEAFF,TGCGCCAGCAGCTTTGACCCGATCCAGACAGGGAACACTGAAGCTTTCTTT